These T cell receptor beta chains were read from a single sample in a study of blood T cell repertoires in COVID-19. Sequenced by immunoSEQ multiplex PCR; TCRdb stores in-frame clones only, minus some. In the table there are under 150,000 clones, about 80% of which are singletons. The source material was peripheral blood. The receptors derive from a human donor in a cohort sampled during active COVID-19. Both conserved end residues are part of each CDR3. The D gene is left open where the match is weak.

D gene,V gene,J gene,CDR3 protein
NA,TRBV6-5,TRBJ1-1,CASREGLAEAFF
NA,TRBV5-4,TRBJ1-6,CASSVSSYSPLHF
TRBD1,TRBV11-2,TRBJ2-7,CASSTGTGDEQYF
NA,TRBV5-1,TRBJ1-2,CASSLGGTYGYTF
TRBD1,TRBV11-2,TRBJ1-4,CASSHRPGQGYEKLFF
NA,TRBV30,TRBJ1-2,CAWRDGGGGYGYTF
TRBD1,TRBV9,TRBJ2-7,CASNRTGNYEQYF
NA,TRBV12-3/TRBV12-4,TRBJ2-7,CASSLNFPEQYF
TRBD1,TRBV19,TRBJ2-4,CASRSPGQGGAIQYF
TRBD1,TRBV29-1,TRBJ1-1,CSVVPGQYMNTEAFF
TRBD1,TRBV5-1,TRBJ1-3,CASSMSAGQGAGNTIYF
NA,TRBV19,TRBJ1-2,CASSETAGYGYTF
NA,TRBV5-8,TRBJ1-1,CASSNFGGQTEVAFF
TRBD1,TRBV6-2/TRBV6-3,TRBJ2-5,CASSEGTAYQETQYF
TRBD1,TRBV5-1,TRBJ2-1,CASSQGQRYNEQFF
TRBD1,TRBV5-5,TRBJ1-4,CASSGAGTVINEKLFF
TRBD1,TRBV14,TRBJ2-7,CASSHNRGHEQYF
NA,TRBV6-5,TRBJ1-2,CASSPRQTSNYGYTF
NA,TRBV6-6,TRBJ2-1,CASSYSDSDTYNEQFF
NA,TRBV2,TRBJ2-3,CASSQESTDTQYF